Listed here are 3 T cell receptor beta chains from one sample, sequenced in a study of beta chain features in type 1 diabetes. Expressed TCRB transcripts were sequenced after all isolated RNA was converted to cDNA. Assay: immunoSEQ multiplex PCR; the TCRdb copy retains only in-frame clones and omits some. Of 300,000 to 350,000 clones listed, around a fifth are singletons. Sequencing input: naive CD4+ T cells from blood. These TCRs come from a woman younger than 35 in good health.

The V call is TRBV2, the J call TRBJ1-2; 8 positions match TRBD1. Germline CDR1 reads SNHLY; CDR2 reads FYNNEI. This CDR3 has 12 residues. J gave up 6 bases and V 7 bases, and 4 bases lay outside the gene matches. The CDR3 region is CASTQGADGYTF. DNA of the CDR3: TGTGCCAGCACCCAGGGGGCAGATGGCTACACCTTC.

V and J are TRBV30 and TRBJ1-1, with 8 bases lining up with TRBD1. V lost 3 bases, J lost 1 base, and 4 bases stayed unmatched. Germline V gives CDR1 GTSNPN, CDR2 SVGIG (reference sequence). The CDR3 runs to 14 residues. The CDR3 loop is CAWRQGVENTEAFF. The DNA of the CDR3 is TGTGCCTGGAGACAGGGGGTCGAGAACACTGAAGCTTTCTTT.

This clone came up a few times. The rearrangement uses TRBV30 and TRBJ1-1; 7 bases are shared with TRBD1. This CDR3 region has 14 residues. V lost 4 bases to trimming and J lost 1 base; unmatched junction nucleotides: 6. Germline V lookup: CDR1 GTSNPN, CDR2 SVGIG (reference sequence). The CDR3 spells CAWTKGAGNTEAFF. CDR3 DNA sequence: TGTGCCTGGACCAAGGGGGCGGGGAACACTGAAGCTTTCTTT.